Below, one TCR beta chain is given with its context. This entry is derived from a study of control samples from healthy donors and cancer patients. CDR1 and CDR2 (germline): SGHDN, FVKESK. Trimming stripped 1 base from V and 5 bases from J, with 20 bases between. The CDR3 runs 17 residues. Method: immunoSEQ multiplex PCR; TCRdb's copy keeps in-frame clones and lacks some. The repertoire has approximately 97,000 clones, around nine tenths of them found once; the top ten carry 3%. The chain couples TRBV14 to TRBJ1-1; TRBD1 is a possible D gene (5 bases). Sequences were obtained from blood. The source of this sequence is a human donor in good health. The donor label of this sample is uncertain. The CDR3 DNA reads TGTGCCAGCAGCCAAGGCCAACGGGTGGAGGGGCGAACTGAAGCTTTCTTT. Protein sequence: CASSQGQRVEGRTEAFF.